The clone carrying this T cell receptor (beta chain) was detected ten times or more. TCRdb reanalysed the RT-PCR reads using MiXCR and keeps one entry per CDR3 protein. The data contain hundreds of thousands of distinct CDR3 sequences, 14% of them singletons. V shed 4 bases and J 3 bases; nucleotides not matched to a gene: 7. CDR1 SGHTA and CDR2 FQGNSA come from the germline V gene. This CDR3 has 15 amino acids. This chain joins TRBV7-2 and TRBJ2-7; TRBD2 matches 9 bases. The source material was memory CD4+ T cells from blood. The source of this sequence is a female donor in good health, serving as a healthy control. The CDR3 DNA is TGTGCCAGCAGCTCCTTAGCGGGAGTACACTACGAGCAGTACTTC. Translation: CASSSLAGVHYEQYF. The full variable domain, completed using reference TRBV7-2 and TRBJ2-7, is GAGVSQSPSNKVTEKGKDVELRCDPISGHTALYWYRQSLGQGLEFLIYFQGNSAPDKSGLPSDRFSAERTGGSVSTLTIQRTQQEDSAVYLCASSSLAGVHYEQYFGPGTRLTVT.